This note documents a single T cell receptor beta chain sequence. This entry comes from a study of identifying expanded T cells in peripheral blood. Assay: immunoSEQ multiplex PCR; the TCRdb copy retains only in-frame clones and omits some. The sample holds approximately 130,000 clones, less than 90% seen once. During the collection period, no donor immune events like infections were recorded. There are 17 residues in the CDR3. Germline CDR1 and CDR2: LNHDA and SQIVND (reference sequence). V was trimmed by 3 bases and J by 0 bases, leaving 18 bases between them. The chain joins TRBV19 to TRBJ2-7; D might be TRBD1 (6 bases). The TCR originated in a person between 18 and 75 years old in good health. The sequenced sample was blood. CDR3 sequence reads: CASSIPSGHGGSYEQYF. The CDR3 DNA sequence: TGTGCCAGTAGTATTCCCTCGGGACACGGAGGCTCCTACGAGCAGTACTTC.